This T cell receptor beta chain was identified during a study of human T cells and chemical hapten exposure. Overall study context: Patients, predominantly female, presented with alopecia areata, totalis or universalis.

The germline V gene has CDR1 LNHDA and CDR2 SQIVND (reference sequence). This CDR3 contains 14 residues. Deletions cut 0 bases from V and 4 bases from J, with 9 bases between. Documented time point: patch test 1, 2 weeks after DPC sensitization. Treatment indicated: therapeutic diphenylcyclopropenone sensitization with weekly scalp DPC. The library labeled individual cDNA molecules by adding unique molecular identifiers to them. TCRdb reanalysed the RACE reads using MiXCR and keeps one entry per CDR3 protein. The top ten hold under 4.5% of the sample, which has under 130,000 distinct CDR3 sequences, approximately 11% seen once. There are a few counts of this clonotype. The target antigen is unknown. The study, taken as a whole, reports: DPC sensitization left the count of TCRs above 1 in 1000 unchanged.

This material consisted of whole blood, taken in connection with sensitization to the hapten diphenylcyclopropenone (DPC). The origin of this receptor is a woman between 40 and 50 years old with alopecia areata. Some clones in this sample may be carry-over from other donors' samples. This chain connects TRBV19 to TRBJ1-2; D remains unclear. CDR3 in DNA: TGTGCCAGTAGTATAGACAGACCACCCTATGGCTACACCTTC. It yields the protein CASSIDRPPYGYTF.